This TCR beta chain was found in a study of cytomegalovirus exposure and HLA in healthy donors. Overall study: Ancestry clustering placed around four fifths of a few hundred genotyped donors in the Caucasian-associated cluster. Whole-study results and caveats: The study reported that TCR beta sequences accurately predicted HLA-A and HLA-B alleles in most subjects. The authors later found most CMV-associated TCR beta chains appeared HLA-restricted. Apart from CMV serostatus, no immune exposure information was available.

This clone was found a few times. The antigen remains undetermined. Mismatch with germline at one junction end may stem from a read error. Germline V lookup: CDR1 MNHNS, CDR2 SASEGT. The CDR3 sequence is 11 residues long. The PCR was carried out with 60 Vbeta primers and 13 Jbeta primers. Data came from immunoSEQ multiplex PCR; TCRdb stores just in-frame clones and leaves some out. This table holds approximately 61,000 clones, about 80% found once. The chain uses TRBV6-1 and TRBJ1-4, with 8 bases matching TRBD1. Material for sequencing was PBMCs. This TCR came from a man aged 45-65 years in good health and CMV-seropositive. The CDR3 bases are TGTGCCAGCAGTGATACCGGGACAGGAACTTTT. Its protein product is CASSDTGTGTF.